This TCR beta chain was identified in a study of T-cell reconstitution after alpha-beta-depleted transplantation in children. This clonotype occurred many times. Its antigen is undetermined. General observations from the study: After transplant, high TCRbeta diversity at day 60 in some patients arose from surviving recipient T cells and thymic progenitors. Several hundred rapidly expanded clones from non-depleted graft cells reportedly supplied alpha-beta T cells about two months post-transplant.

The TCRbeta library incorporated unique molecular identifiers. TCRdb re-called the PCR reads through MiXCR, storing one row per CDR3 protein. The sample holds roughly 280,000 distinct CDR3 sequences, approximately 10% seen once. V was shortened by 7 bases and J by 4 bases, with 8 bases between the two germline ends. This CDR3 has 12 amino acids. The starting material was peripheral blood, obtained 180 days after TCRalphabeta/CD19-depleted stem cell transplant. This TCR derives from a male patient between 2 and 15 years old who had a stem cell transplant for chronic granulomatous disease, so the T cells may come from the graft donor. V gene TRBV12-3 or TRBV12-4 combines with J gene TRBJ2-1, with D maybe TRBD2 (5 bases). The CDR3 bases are TGTGCCAGCACGCGGGCATACAATGAGCAGTTCTTC. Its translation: CASTRAYNEQFF.